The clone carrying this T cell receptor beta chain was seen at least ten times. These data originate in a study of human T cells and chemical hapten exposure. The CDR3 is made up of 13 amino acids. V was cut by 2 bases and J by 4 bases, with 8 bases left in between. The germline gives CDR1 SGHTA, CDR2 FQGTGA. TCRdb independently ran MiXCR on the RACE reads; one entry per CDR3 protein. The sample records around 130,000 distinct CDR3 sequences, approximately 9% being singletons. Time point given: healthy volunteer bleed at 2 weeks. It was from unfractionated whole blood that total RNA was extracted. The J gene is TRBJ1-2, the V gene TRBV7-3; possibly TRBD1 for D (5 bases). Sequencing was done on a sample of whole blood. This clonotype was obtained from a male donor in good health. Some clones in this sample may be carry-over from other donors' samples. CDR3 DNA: TGTGCCAGCAGCTTACAGGGAGGCTATGGCTACACCTTC. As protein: CASSLQGGYGYTF.